This TCR beta chain derives from a study of PD-L1 blockade in urothelial cancer. About the study: From 0 to 3 prior chemotherapy regimens had been given to the patients. Analysis of blood occurred 3 weeks (second dose) and 6 weeks after treatment start.

The sample's time point: pretreatment peripheral blood. This table comes from immunoSEQ multiplex PCR, and its TCRdb copy is limited to in-frame clones, with some not included. The data show more than 40,000 clones, with 82% seen just once and 1.5% to 2% held by the top ten. CDR3 size: 12 residues. Looked up from germline, CDR1 is SNHLY and CDR2 is FYNNEI. Trimming cost V 3 bases and J 7 bases, with 6 bases left between them. The chain recombines TRBV2 with TRBJ2-2; D possibly corresponds to TRBD2 (5 bases). This clonotype was obtained from a man aged 50 to 59 with urothelial cancer. Here the sequenced sample was PBMCs, taken around atezolizumab (anti-PD-L1) treatment. The DNA of the CDR3 is TGTGCCAGCAGTGACCGGGGCGGGGAGCTGTTTTTT. As protein: CASSDRGGELFF.